The T cell receptor (beta chain) described here comes from a study of cytomegalovirus exposure and HLA in healthy donors. General observations from the study: CMV serostatus was the sole immune exposure information available. As a later analysis revealed, the rate of TCR association differed by HLA locus, with DRB1 most and HLA-C fewest.

A word on this clone: Its antigen is unknown.

Use of 60 Vbeta and 13 Jbeta primers characterized the PCR. The protocol was immunoSEQ multiplex PCR, while the TCRdb copy is restricted to in-frame clones and leaves out a portion. The sample lists 130,000 to 150,000 clones; roughly four fifths were seen once. Sample: PBMCs. The TCR originated in a woman between 45 and 60 years old in good health and CMV-seropositive.

CDR3 sequence: CASSSSNSHSPLHF. DNA of the CDR3: TGTGCCAGTAGTTCCTCGAACAGCCATTCACCCCTCCACTTT. The chain uses TRBV19 and TRBJ1-6, with no clear D. This CDR3 has 14 residues. Per germline, CDR1 LNHDA and CDR2 SQIVND (reference sequence). Trimming left V 5 bases short and J 8 bases short, with 13 bases between.